Listed here are 4 T cell receptor beta chains from one sample, sequenced in a study of blood T cell repertoires in COVID-19. Generated by immunoSEQ multiplex PCR, the TCRdb table keeps only in-frame clones and is missing some. The sample has approximately 170,000 clones; approximately 80% are singletons. Source material: peripheral blood. These receptor sequences come from a woman between 65 and 79 years old with COVID-19, enrolled during active disease.

This chain uses TRBV9 with TRBJ1-6; TRBD1 matches at 9 bases. The V and J ends lost 2 bases and 9 bases, in that order; junction bases with no gene match: 6. Germline V gives CDR1 SGDLS, CDR2 YYNGEE. The CDR3 sequence is 15 residues long. CDR3 DNA: TGTGCCAGCAGCGTTTCCGGGACAGGGATTTCACCCCTCCACTTT. Protein sequence: CASSVSGTGISPLHF. The complete variable domain, with remaining parts taken from reference TRBV9 and TRBJ1-6, reads DSGVTQTPKHLITATGQRVTLRCSPRSGDLSVYWYQQSLDQGLQFLIQYYNGEERAKGNILERFSAQQFPDLHSELNLSSLELGDSALYFCASSVSGTGISPLHFGNGTRLTVT.

J is TRBJ1-5 and V is TRBV27; tentative D call: TRBD1 (6 bases). Trimming removed 5 bases at V and 0 bases at J, with 14 bases between. Germline CDR1 is MNHEY and CDR2 is SMNVEV (reference sequence). The CDR3 length is 16 residues. CDR3 protein: CASSPKGGSSNQPQHF. DNA for the CDR3: TGTGCCAGCAGTCCGAAAGGGGGTTCTAGCAATCAGCCCCAGCATTTT.

V and J are TRBV19 and TRBJ2-1; no clear D. Deletions cut 3 bases from V and 6 bases from J, with 6 bases between. Germline-derived CDR1 and CDR2 are LNHDA and SQIVND (reference sequence). This CDR3 region has 12 residues. The CDR3 protein is CASSIIFNEQFF. The DNA for the CDR3 is TGTGCCAGTAGTATTATCTTCAATGAGCAGTTCTTC. The full variable domain, with the rest looked up from reference TRBV19 and TRBJ2-1, is DGGITQSPKYLFRKEGQNVTLSCEQNLNHDAMYWYRQDPGQGLRLIYYSQIVNDFQKGDIAEGYSVSREKKESFPLTVTSAQKNPTAFYLCASSIIFNEQFFGPGTRLTVL.

The chain uses TRBV19 and TRBJ1-1; tentatively, D is TRBD1 (5 bases). Germline lookup yields CDR1 LNHDA and CDR2 SQIVND (reference sequence). Trimming took off 7 bases at V and 1 base at J, with 7 bases between the two ends. The CDR3 loop spans 12 amino acids. The CDR3 DNA follows: TGTGCCAGTAATACAGGGAACACTGAAGCTTTCTTT. Translation gives CASNTGNTEAFF.